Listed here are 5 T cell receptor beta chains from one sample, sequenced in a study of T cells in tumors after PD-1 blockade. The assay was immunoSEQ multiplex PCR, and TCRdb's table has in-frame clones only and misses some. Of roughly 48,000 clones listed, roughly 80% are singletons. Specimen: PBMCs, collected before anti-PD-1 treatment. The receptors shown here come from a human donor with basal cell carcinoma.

CDR3 in amino acids: CASSITGGWSDTQYF. CDR3 nucleotides: TGTGCCAGTAGTATAACAGGGGGATGGTCAGATACGCAGTATTTT. V usage is TRBV19 and J usage is TRBJ2-3, with 8 bases aligning to TRBD1. Germline lookup yields CDR1 LNHDA and CDR2 SQIVND (reference sequence). Trimming cost V 2 bases and J 4 bases; bases outside gene matches: 5. This CDR3 comprises 15 residues.

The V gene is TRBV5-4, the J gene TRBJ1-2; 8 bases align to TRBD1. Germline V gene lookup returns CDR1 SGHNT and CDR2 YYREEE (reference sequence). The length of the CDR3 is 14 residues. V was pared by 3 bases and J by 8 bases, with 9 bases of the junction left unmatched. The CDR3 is CASSSDRAARGYTF. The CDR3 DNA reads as TGTGCCAGCAGCTCGGACAGGGCGGCCCGAGGCTACACCTTC.

The CDR3 here is CSVESEGGRYGYTF. CDR3 DNA: TGCAGCGTTGAATCGGAGGGAGGCCGCTATGGCTACACCTTC. The chain employs TRBV29-1 and TRBJ1-2; D remains unclear. The germline gives CDR1 SQVTM, CDR2 ANQGSEA. V was clipped by 2 bases and J by 4 bases, with 14 bases between them. The CDR3 is 14 residues long.

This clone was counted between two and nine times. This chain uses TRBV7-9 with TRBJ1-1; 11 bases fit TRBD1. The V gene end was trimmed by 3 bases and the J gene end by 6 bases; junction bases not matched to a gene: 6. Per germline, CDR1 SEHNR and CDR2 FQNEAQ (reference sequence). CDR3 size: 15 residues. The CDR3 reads CASSLAGQGAPEAFF. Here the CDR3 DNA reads TGTGCCAGCAGCTTGGCCGGACAGGGGGCCCCTGAAGCTTTCTTT.

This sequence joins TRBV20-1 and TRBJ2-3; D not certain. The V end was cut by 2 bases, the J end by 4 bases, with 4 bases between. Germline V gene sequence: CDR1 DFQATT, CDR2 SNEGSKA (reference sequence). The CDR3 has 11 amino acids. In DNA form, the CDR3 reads TGCAGTGCTAGATGGTCAGATACGCAGTATTTT. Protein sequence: CSARWSDTQYF.